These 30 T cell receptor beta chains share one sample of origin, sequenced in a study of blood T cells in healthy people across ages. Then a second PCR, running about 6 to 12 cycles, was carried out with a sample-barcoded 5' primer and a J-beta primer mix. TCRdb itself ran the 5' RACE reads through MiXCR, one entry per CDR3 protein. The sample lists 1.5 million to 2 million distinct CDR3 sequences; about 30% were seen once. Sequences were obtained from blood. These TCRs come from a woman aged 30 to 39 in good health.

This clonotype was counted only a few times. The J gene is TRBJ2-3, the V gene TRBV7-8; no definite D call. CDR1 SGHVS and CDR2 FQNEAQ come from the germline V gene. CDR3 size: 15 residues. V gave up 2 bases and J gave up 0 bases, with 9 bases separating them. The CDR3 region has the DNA TGTGCCAGCAGCTTATACGGGCCTAGCACAGATACGCAGTATTTT. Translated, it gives CASSLYGPSTDTQYF. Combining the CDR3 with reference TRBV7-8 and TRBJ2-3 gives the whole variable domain GAGVSQSPRYKVAKRGQDVALRCDPISGHVSLFWYQQALGQGPEFLTYFQNEAQLDKSGLPSDRFFAERPEGSVSTLKIQRTQQEDSAVYLCASSLYGPSTDTQYFGPGTRLTVL.

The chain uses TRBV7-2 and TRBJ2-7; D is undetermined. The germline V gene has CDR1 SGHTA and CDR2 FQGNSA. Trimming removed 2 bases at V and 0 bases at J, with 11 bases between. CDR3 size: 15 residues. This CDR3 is CASSLTASLSYEQYF. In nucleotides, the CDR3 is TGTGCCAGCAGCTTAACAGCCTCCCTCTCCTACGAGCAGTACTTC.

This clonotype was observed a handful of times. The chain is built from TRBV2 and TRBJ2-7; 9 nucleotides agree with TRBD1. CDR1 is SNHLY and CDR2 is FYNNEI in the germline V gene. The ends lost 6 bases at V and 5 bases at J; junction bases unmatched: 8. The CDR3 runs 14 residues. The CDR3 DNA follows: TGTGCCAGCAGCCGGGACAGGGCATACAACGAGCAGTACTTC. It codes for CASSRDRAYNEQYF. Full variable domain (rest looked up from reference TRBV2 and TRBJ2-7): EPEVTQTPSHQVTQMGQEVILRCVPISNHLYFYWYRQILGQKVEFLVSFYNNEISEKSEIFDDQFSVERPDGSNFTLKIRSTKLEDSAMYFCASSRDRAYNEQYFGPGTRLTVT.

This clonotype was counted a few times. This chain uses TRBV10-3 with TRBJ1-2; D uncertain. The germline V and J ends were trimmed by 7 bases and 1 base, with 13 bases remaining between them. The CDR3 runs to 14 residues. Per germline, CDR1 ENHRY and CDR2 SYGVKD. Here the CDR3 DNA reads TGTGCCATCACTGGTTCCGGGAGTAACTATGGCTACACCTTC. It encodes CAITGSGSNYGYTF.

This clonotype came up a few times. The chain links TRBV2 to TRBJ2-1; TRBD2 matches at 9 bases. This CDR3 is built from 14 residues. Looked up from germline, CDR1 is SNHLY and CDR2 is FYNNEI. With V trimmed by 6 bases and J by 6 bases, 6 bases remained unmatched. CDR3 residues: CASRGTSPVNEQFF. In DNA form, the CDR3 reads TGTGCCAGCAGGGGGACTAGCCCAGTCAATGAGCAGTTCTTC. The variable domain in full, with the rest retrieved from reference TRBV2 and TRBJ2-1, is EPEVTQTPSHQVTQMGQEVILRCVPISNHLYFYWYRQILGQKVEFLVSFYNNEISEKSEIFDDQFSVERPDGSNFTLKIRSTKLEDSAMYFCASRGTSPVNEQFFGPGTRLTVL.

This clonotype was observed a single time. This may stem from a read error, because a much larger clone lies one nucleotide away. The CDR3 spells CASSRRGQETQFF. In DNA, the CDR3 is TGTGCCAGCAGTCGCAGGGGCCAAGAGACCCAGTTCTTC. The rearrangement links TRBV12-3 or TRBV12-4 to TRBJ2-5; TRBD1 is a possible D gene (6 bases). The DNA end is more similar to TRBJ2-1, so the J call may be wrong. The CDR3 totals 13 residues.

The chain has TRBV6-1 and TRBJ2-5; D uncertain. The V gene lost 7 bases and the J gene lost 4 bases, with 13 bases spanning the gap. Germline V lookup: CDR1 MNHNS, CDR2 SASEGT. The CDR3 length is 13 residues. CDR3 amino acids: CASNSPRSETQYF. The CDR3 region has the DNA TGTGCCAGCAATTCTCCAAGGTCAGAGACCCAGTACTTC.

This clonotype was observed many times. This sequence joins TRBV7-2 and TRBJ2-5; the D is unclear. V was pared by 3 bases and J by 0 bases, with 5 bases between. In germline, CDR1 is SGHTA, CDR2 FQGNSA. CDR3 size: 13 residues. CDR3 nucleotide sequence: TGTGCCAGCAGCTTCAGGTACCAAGAGACCCAGTACTTC. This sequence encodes CASSFRYQETQYF. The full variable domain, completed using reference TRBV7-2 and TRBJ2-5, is GAGVSQSPSNKVTEKGKDVELRCDPISGHTALYWYRQSLGQGLEFLIYFQGNSAPDKSGLPSDRFSAERTGGSVSTLTIQRTQQEDSAVYLCASSFRYQETQYFGPGTRLLVL.

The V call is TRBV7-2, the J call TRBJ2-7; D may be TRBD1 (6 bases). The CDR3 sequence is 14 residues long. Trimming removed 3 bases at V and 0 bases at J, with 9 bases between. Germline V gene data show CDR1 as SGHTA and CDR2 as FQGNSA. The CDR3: CASSFGDNSYEQYF. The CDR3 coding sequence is TGTGCCAGCAGCTTCGGGGACAACTCCTACGAGCAGTACTTC.

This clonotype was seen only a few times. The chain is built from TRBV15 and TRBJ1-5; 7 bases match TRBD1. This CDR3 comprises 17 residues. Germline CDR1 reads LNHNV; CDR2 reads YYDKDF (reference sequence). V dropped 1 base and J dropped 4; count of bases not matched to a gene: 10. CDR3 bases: TGTGCCACCAGCAGAGGCCCGGACAGGTACTCAAATCAGCCCCAGCATTTT. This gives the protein CATSRGPDRYSNQPQHF.

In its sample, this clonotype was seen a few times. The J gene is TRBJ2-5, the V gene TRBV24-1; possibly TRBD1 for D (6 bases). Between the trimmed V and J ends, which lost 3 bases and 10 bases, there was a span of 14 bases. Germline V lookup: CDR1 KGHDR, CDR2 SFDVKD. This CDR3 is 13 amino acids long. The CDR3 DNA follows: TGTGCCACCAGTGATCCTAAAACAGGGATCCAGTACTTC. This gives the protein CATSDPKTGIQYF.

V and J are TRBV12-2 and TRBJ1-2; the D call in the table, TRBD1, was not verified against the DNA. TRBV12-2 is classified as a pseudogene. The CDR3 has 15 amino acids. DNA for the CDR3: TGCGCAAGTCGCTTAGGGACGGACAGGGGCGATGGCTACACCTTC. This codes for CASRLGTDRGDGYTF.

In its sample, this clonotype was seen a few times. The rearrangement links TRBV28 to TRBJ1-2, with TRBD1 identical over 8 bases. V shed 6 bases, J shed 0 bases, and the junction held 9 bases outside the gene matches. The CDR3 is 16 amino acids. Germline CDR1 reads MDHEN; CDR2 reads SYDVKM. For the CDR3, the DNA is TGTGCCAGCAGCCAACAACAGGGGGGGGCTAACTATGGCTACACCTTC. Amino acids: CASSQQQGGANYGYTF.

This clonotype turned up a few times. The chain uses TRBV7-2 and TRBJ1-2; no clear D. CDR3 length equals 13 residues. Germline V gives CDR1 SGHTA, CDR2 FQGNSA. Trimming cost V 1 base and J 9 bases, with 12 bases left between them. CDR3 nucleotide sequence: TGTGCCAGCAGCTTAGGTGGCCGGGATAGCTACACCTTC. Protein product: CASSLGGRDSYTF.

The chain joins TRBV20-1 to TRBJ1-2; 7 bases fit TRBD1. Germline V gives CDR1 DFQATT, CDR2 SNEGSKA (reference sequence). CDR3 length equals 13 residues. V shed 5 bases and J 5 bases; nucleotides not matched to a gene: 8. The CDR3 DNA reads TGCAGTGCTCCCAGGGGGAACATGTATGGCTACACCTTC. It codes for CSAPRGNMYGYTF.

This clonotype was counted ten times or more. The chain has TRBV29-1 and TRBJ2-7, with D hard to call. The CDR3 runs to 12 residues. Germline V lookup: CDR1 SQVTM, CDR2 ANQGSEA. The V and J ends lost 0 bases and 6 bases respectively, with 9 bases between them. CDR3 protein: CSVEDGSAEQYF. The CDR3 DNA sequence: TGCAGCGTTGAAGACGGGTCGGCCGAGCAGTACTTC.

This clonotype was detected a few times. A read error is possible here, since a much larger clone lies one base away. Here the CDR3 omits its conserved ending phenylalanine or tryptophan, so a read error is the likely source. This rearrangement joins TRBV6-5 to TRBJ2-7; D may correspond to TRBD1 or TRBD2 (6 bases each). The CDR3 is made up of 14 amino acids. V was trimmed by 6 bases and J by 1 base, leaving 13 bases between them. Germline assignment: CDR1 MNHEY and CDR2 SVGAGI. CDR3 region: CASSIPGASYEQYL. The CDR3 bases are TGTGCCAGCAGCATACCGGGGGCTTCCTACGAGCAGTACTTA.

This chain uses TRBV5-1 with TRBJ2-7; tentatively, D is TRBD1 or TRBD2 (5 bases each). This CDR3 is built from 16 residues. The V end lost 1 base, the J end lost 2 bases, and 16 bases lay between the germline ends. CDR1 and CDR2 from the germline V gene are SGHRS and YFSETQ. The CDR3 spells CASSLREWDPAYEQYF. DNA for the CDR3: TGCGCCAGCAGCTTGCGAGAATGGGACCCAGCCTACGAGCAGTACTTC.

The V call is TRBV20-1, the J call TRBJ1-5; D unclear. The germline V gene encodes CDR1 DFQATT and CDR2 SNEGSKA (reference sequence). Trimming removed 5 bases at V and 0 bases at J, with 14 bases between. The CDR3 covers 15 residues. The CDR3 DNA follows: TGCAGTGCTCTACCCCGCGGGTATAGCAATCAGCCCCAGCATTTT. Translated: CSALPRGYSNQPQHF.

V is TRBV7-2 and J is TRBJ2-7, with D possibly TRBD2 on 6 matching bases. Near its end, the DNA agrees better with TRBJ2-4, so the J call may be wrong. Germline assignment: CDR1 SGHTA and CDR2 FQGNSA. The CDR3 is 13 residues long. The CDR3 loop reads CASSPKGLNIQYF. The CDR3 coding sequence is TGTGCCAGCAGCCCAAAGGGACTAAACATTCAGTACTTC.

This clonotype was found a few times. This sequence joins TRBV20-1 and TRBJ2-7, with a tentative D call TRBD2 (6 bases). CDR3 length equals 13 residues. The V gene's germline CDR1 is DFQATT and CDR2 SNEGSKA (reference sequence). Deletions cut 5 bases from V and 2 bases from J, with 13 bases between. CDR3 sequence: CSAGGTQAYEQYF. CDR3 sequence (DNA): TGCAGTGCTGGCGGGACTCAAGCCTACGAGCAGTACTTC.

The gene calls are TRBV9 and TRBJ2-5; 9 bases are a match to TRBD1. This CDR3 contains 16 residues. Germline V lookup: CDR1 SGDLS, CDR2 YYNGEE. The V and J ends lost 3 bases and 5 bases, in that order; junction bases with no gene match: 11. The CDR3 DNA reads TGTGCCAGCAGCGAATTCGACAGGGGGTTCGGGGAGACCCAGTACTTC. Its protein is CASSEFDRGFGETQYF.

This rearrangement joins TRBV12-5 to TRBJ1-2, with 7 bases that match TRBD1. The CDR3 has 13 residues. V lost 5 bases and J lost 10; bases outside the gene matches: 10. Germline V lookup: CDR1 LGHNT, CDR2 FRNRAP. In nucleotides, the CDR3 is TGTGCTAGTGGTCCGACAGGGAGGGCGGCCTACACCTTC. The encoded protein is CASGPTGRAAYTF.

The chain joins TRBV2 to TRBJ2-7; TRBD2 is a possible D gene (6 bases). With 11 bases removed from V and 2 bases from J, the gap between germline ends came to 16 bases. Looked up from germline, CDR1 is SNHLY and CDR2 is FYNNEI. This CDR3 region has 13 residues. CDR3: CAGGSGVTYEQYF. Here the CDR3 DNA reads TGTGCCGGAGGTAGCGGAGTAACCTACGAGCAGTACTTC.

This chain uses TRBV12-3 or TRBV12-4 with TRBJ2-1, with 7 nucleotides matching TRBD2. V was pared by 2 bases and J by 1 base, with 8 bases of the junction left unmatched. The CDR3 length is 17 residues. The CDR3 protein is CASSLQFLADSYNEQFF. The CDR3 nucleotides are TGTGCCAGCAGTTTACAATTTCTAGCGGATTCCTACAATGAGCAGTTCTTC.

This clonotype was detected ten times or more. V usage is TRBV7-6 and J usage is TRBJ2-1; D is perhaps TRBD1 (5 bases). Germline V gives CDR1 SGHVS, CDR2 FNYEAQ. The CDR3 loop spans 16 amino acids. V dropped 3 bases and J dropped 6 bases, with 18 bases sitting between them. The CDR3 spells CASSFGLGPPGNEQFF. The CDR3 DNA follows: TGTGCCAGCAGCTTTGGGTTGGGGCCTCCGGGCAATGAGCAGTTCTTC.

The DNA of the CDR3 is TGTGCCAGCATGCCGCTAGCGGGGCAAGAGACCCAGTACTTC. Translating it yields CASMPLAGQETQYF. The V gene is TRBV7-2, the J gene TRBJ2-5; TRBD2 matches at 9 bases. The CDR3 length is 14 residues. After removal of 7 bases from V and 2 bases from J, the junction contained 5 bases not matched to a gene. The germline V gene has CDR1 SGHTA and CDR2 FQGNSA.

The CDR3 reads CATGKEGRNEKLFF. In DNA, the CDR3 is TGCGCCACCGGTAAGGAGGGCAGGAATGAAAAACTGTTTTTT. The chain links TRBV5-1 to TRBJ1-4; D unclear. The CDR3 sequence is 14 residues long. The V end was cut by 9 bases, the J end by 5 bases, with 17 bases between. Germline V gene sequence: CDR1 SGHRS, CDR2 YFSETQ.

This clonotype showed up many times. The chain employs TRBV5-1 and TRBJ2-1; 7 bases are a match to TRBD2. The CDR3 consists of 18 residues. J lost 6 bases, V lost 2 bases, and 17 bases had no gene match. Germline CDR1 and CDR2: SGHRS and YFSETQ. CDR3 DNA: TGCGCCAGCAGCTTAGCGGGGACCGGCTCAAGAGGGACCAATGAGCAGTTCTTC. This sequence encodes CASSLAGTGSRGTNEQFF.

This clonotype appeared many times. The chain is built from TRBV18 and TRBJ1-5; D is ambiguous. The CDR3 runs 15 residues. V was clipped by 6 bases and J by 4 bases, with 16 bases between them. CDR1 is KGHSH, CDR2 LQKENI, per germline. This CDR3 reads CASSRSGSVNQPQHF. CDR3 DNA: TGTGCCAGCTCGCGCTCGGGAAGCGTTAATCAGCCCCAGCATTTT.